This T cell receptor (beta chain) derives from a study of blood T cells in healthy people across ages. Turning to this clonotype: Its cognate antigen is unknown.

CDR3 length: 15 amino acids. Trimming stripped 3 bases from V and 9 bases from J, with 15 bases between. Whole-study findings and limits: Unsorted PBMC material precluded a definitive naive versus antigen-experienced comparison. Getting older went along with TCR beta diversity per million T cells dropping roughly linearly.

The authors ran a second PCR of roughly 6 to 11 cycles using a sample-barcoded 5' primer and a J-beta primer mix. MiXCR was run by TCRdb on the 5' RACE reads, yielding one entry per CDR3 protein. The data show roughly 1,500,000 distinct CDR3 sequences, with almost 35% seen just once and about 11% held by the top ten. Donation came from healthy Caucasian individuals in Russia who were aged roughly 6 to 95. The authors isolated at least 7 million PBMCs per sample. The rearrangement joins TRBV12-3 or TRBV12-4 to TRBJ1-6; D is ambiguous. The origin of this receptor is a woman aged 30 to 39 in good health. The sample comprised blood. This chain's CDR3 is CASSLQDRLGSPLHF. DNA for the CDR3: TGTGCCAGCAGTTTGCAGGATAGGTTGGGTTCACCCCTCCACTTT.